This T cell receptor (beta chain) is from a study of cytomegalovirus exposure and HLA in healthy donors (dated by TCRdb to 2016 to 2017). In terms of the full investigation: According to a later analysis, one platform produced both the 100 to 150 validation repertoires and the approximately 660 repertoires of the first cohort. Besides the first cohort of hundreds of subjects, a separate validation cohort made up of over 95 different subjects was used. The study aimed to test whether signatures of past pathogen exposure could be identified by cataloging public T cell receptors. To predict cytomegalovirus infection status, the study combined high-throughput TCR immunosequencing, statistical association of individual TCRs with disease status, and machine learning. On the study overall, not on this receptor specifically: The classifier was reported to diagnose cytomegalovirus status with high specificity and sensitivity in both the original and validation cohorts. Most TCR sequences were observed very rarely across donors, whereas some public TCRs were present in many individuals. The study listed 150 to 200 TCR beta chains as associated with cytomegalovirus. In vitro tests confirmed that a few of the cytomegalovirus-associated TCR beta chains recognize cytomegalovirus antigens. The authors suggested that the approach could potentially be generalized to other disease states and immunological phenotypes. The validation cohort had no HLA typing available for a later analysis, so co-occurrence within that cohort was assessed over all 120 or so repertoires. In a later analysis, TCRs clustered in the first cohort were found to also tend to co-occur in the roughly 120 validation repertoires, with about 94% of cluster scores above 0.

V loses 5 bases, J loses 5 bases, and the germline ends lie 7 bases apart. Via the germline V gene (reference sequence), CDR1 is LNHDA and CDR2 SQIVND. The CDR3 measures 11 amino acids from cysteine to phenylalanine. Only the CDR3 DNA is retained, 33 bases long and in frame from the first base. With respect to this clone: Which antigen it targets is not known. No much larger clone exists at a distance of one base, and base qualities are not known.

Library method: the immunoSEQ multiplex PCR assay. The authors processed their data as follows. A statistical classification framework was developed to diagnose cytomegalovirus status using the catalog of TCR beta chain sequences. As stored in TCRdb, this immuneACCESS dataset retains in-frame rearrangements with V and J assigned. A fraction of the clones does not appear; measured against another copy, unresolved V genes explain less than half of the discrepancy, and the remainder lacks a known reason. The V and J calls and clone size were taken over from that table, and D and trimming were inferred from the DNA. The sample table holds 65,000 to 70,000 clones, of which around 93% were seen once. Clones ranked in the top ten supply about 3.2% of the sample. Separate from the roughly 650-subject first cohort, the validation cohort of roughly 110 subjects was the group to which the donors belonged.

Material: PBMCs. The sequence derives from a man aged 18 to 29 in good health and CMV-seronegative. This chain joins TRBV19 to TRBJ2-7, with the D segment identity uncertain. The CDR3 loop reads CASSQSDEQYF. In nucleotide form, the sequence is TGTGCCAGTAGTCAGTCCGACGAGCAGTACTTC.